This T cell receptor beta chain was sequenced during a study of blood T cells in healthy people across ages. General observations from the study: Higher diversity and more naive CD4+ cells were features of long-lived donors, compared to aged donors. Measured against age, TCR beta diversity per million T cells decreased in a roughly linear manner.

PCR was performed a second time for roughly 7 to 12 cycles using a sample-barcoded 5' primer and a J-beta primer mix. TCRdb ran MiXCR on the 5' RACE reads and lists one entry per CDR3 protein. This sample has 850,000 to 1,300,000 distinct CDR3 sequences, with 35% to 50% found just once. Caucasian individuals from Russia who were healthy and aged roughly 6 to 95 acted as donors. Isolated PBMCs totaled at least 7 million in each sample. Concerning this clonotype itself: Its antigen is unknown.

Sequencing was performed on blood. This TCR came from a woman in her sixties or seventies in good health.

The CDR3 DNA reads TGCAGTGCTAGAGCCCACCCGGGACTAGTCGTCCACGAGCAGTACTTC. Amino acid sequence: CSARAHPGLVVHEQYF. V gene TRBV20-1 combines with J gene TRBJ2-5; 8 bases map to TRBD2. Gene TRBJ2-7 matches the end of the DNA better, so the J call may be wrong. The length of the CDR3 is 16 residues. The V gene's germline CDR1 is DFQATT and CDR2 SNEGSKA (reference sequence).